This TCR beta chain was documented in a study of T cell therapy after organ transplantation. Study results and caveats: Confounding by concurrent antirejection or antiviral medications was not assessed. Nonresponder repertoires showed strong pretherapy expansions, barely changing post-therapy. Few nonresponder expansions may reflect low coverage from poor CD8+ yield.

Libraries were prepared by immunoSEQ multiplex PCR; TCRdb keeps only in-frame clonotypes and omits some of them. The table includes about 50,000 clones, approximately 94% detected once. A word on this clone: Its target is not known.

The CDR3 totals 15 residues. Trimming cost V 5 bases and J 5 bases; bases outside gene matches: 11. The V gene's germline CDR1 is SGHVS and CDR2 FQNEAQ. This specimen consisted of CD8+ T cells from blood, obtained before autologous CMV-specific T cell therapy. This TCR derives from a human patient who had received a solid organ transplant and had CMV disease. The J gene is TRBJ1-2, the V gene TRBV7-8, with 7 bases lining up with TRBD1. CDR3 sequence: CASSQGTEARYGYTF. CDR3 in DNA: TGTGCCAGCAGCCAAGGGACAGAGGCTCGGTATGGCTACACCTTC.